Reported below is one T cell receptor (beta chain). This clone was seen a single time. Its antigen is not yet known. The sample holds no much larger clone one base away, and base qualities are not on file. At the junction V is shortened by 7 bases and J by 5 bases; bases outside the gene matches: 10. CDR1 is given as SNHLY and CDR2 as FYNNEI, both from the germline V gene. The CDR3 spans 14 residues, from the cysteine through the phenylalanine. The only DNA kept is the CDR3, 42 bases in frame from the first base. This entry belongs to a study of shared clonotypes between healthy human individuals (dated by TCRdb to 2020 to 2021). Concerning the study at large: A couple of women and three men aged 18 to 49 years were included in the cohort. Per donor, three plates each were used for CD4 naive and CD4 memory, two for CD8 naive, and one for CD8 memory. Between about 0.85 and 8.9 billion PBMCs per donor were obtained by leukapheresis. Libraries were prepared and TCR repertoires were sequenced by different laboratories using diverse techniques, in order to increase sequencing depth and limit assay-specific biases. To estimate repertoire size and how much clonotype sharing occurs between individuals, the study deeply sequenced the blood TCR repertoires of roughly 5 healthy adults.

The research as a whole found: Compared with non-shared clonotypes, the clonotypes found in all four sorted-subset donors had higher generation probabilities. The genetic and exposure-history diversity represented was limited by the small number of donors. Naive subsets generally had larger estimated clonotype richness than memory subsets did. Rarefaction of sorted-subset datasets indicated incomplete sequencing despite the large sequencing depth. Pairwise subsampling led to the expectation that sequencing depth would affect the degree of clonotype sharing among donors. Only blood was sampled, and tissue TCR repertoires likely differ from those in blood. About 4.5% of naive CD4, 3.5% of naive CD8, approximately 2% of memory CD4, and 0.35% to 0.5% of memory CD8 clonotypes were shared across four donors.

The donors were healthy, HIV-negative adults who had no recently reported acute infections or vaccinations. Every donor was a Caucasian adult residing in Nashville, Tennessee, USA. CD4+ T cells were enriched by magnetic negative selection, after which naive cells were positively selected on CD45RA and the negative fraction was taken as the memory subset. Blood was collected by leukapheresis, and PBMCs were isolated by Ficoll-Histopaque density gradient centrifugation and then cryopreserved in liquid nitrogen vapor phase. Purity and quantity of every magnetically sorted T cell population were checked by analytical flow cytometry. Genomic DNA was isolated from each sorted fraction and quantified by UV absorbance on a Nanodrop 2000c. Using the deep immunoSEQ assay, TCR CDR3 regions were amplified from genomic DNA by multiplex PCR. Genomic DNA extracted from each cell subset was distributed evenly over all wells of several immunoSEQ 96-well plates, and each plate served as one replicate. For sorted subsets, 150 to 200 ng genomic DNA, equal to 30,000 or so T cell genomes, was loaded into each replicate PCR. Purified libraries were quantified with a Qubit 3.0 fluorometer, sized on a Bioanalyzer 2100, and re-quantified with the KAPA Library Quantification kit. Each immunoSEQ 96-well plate was sequenced on its own single-read 150-cycle Illumina NextSeq 550 flow cell. The authors' pipeline ran thus. Because the immunoSEQ output held only junctional sequences and lacked quality scores, the filtering could not match the filtering applied to full-length reads. Sequences were annotated with PyIR, a Python wrapper for IgBLAST v1.9, using IMGT germline references to assign V/J genes and CDR3. Reads were removed for weak V/J assignments (E-value above 1e-6), missing CDR3, stop codons, out-of-frame junctions, or ambiguous translated residues. A V3J clonotype was defined by an identical inferred V gene, J gene, and CDR3 amino acid sequence. To compute the percentage overlap between repertoires, the number of shared unique clonotypes was divided by the size of the smaller repertoire. Three approaches were used to assess repertoire richness: RTK rarefaction, the Chao1 estimator, and Recon v2.1 estimates of unobserved clonotypes. For all TCRbeta clonotypes obtained by the gDNA method from a few donors, generation probabilities were computed with OLGA. What TCRdb holds here is the immuneACCESS table cut down to in-frame rearrangements. Part of the clones is not present; checked against another copy, under half of the missing clones reflect an unresolved V gene, and the others are unexplained. V and J calls and clone size are those listed in that table; D and trimming were worked out from the DNA. The sample profile shows roughly 1,500,000 clones; just under 99% of them were found once. The ten largest clones capture about 0.34% of the sample.

Sequenced material: naive CD4+ T cells sorted from blood. This sample's cell subset or site label indicates: CD45RA+ positively selected. Recombination connected TRBV2 to TRBJ2-5; TRBD2 fits 7 bases in the junction. The TCR sequence derives from a man aged 30 to 39 in good health. At the DNA level, the sequence is TGTGCCAGCAAGAATGGCGGGAGATACGAGACCCAGTACTTC. Translated, it gives CASKNGGRYETQYF.